The T cell receptor beta chain under discussion was sequenced for a study of blood T cell repertoires in COVID-19. Study details: Acute-phase and convalescent COVID-19 samples originated in the United States, Italy and Spain.

Libraries were prepared by immunoSEQ multiplex PCR; TCRdb keeps only in-frame clonotypes and omits some of them. The sample records some 300,000 clones, about 86% being singletons. With V trimmed by 0 bases and J by 4 bases, 4 bases remained unmatched. Germline assignment: CDR1 MNHEY and CDR2 SVGAGI. This CDR3 contains 15 residues. The source material was peripheral blood. This chain uses TRBV6-5 with TRBJ2-7, with 9 bases aligning to TRBD1. The TCR was taken from a woman between 65 and 79 years old with COVID-19, enrolled during active disease. The CDR3 DNA reads TGTGCCAGCAGTTACTCCGGGACAGGGCAATACGAGCAGTACTTC. This encodes CASSYSGTGQYEQYF.